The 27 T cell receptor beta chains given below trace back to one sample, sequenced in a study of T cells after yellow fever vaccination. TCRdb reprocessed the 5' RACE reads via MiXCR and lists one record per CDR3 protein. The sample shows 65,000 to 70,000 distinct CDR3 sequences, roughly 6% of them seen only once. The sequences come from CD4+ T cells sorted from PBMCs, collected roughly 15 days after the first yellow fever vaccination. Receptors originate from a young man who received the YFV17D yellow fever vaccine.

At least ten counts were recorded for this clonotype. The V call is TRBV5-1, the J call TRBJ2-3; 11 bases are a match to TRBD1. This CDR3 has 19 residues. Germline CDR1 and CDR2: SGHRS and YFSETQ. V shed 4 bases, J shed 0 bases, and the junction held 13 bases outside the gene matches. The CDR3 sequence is CASSPYPGQGVTSTDTQYF. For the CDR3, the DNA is TGCGCCAGCAGCCCGTATCCGGGACAGGGGGTTACTAGCACAGATACGCAGTATTTT.

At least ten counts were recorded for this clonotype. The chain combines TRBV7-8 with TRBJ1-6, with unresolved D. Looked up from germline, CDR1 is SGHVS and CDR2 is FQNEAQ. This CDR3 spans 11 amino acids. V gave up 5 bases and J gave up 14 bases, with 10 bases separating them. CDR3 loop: CASSNTVALHF. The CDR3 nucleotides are TGTGCCAGCAGCAATACGGTTGCCCTCCACTTT.

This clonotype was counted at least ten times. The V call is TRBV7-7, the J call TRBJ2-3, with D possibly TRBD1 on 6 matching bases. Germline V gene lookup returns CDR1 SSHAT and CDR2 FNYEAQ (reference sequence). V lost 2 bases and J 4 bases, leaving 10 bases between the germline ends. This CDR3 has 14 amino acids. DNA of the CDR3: TGTGCCAGCAGCTTATTACCAGGGGCAGATACGCAGTATTTT. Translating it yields CASSLLPGADTQYF.

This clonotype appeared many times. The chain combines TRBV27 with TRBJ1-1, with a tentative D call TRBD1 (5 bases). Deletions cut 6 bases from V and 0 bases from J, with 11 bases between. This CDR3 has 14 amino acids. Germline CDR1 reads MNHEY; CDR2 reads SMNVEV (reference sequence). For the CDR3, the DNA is TGTGCCAGCAGGTCGCCAGGGATGAACACTGAAGCTTTCTTT. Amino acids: CASRSPGMNTEAFF.

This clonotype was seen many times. The CDR3 DNA follows: TGTGCCAGCAGCCGAGTGAACAATGAGCAGTTCTTC. Residues: CASSRVNNEQFF. J is TRBJ2-1 and V is TRBV4-2, with D unresolved. Trimming pared 4 bases from V and 5 bases from J, leaving 6 bases between. The germline V gene encodes CDR1 LGHNA and CDR2 YNFKEQ. CDR3 length: 12 residues.

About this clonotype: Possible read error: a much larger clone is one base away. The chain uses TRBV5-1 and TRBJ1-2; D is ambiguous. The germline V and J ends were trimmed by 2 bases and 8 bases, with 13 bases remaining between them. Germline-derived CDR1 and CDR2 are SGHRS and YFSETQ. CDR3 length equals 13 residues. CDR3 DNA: TGCGCCAGCAGCTTTGTCCAGGAGAGAGGCTACACCTTC. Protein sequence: CASSFVQERGYTF.

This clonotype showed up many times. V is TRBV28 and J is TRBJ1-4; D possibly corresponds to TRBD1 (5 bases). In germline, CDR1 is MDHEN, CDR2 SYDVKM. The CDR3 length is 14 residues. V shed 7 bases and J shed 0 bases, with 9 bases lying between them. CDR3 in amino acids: CASNVGATNEKLFF. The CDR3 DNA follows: TGTGCCAGCAACGTAGGGGCAACTAATGAAAAACTGTTTTTT.

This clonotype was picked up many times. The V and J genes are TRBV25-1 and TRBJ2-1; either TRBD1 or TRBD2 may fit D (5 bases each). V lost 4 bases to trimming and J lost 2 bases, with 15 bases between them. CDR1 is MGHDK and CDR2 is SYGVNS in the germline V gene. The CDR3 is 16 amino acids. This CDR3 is CASSGHSEGPYNEQFF. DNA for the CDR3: TGTGCCAGCAGTGGACATTCCGAGGGGCCCTACAATGAGCAGTTCTTC.

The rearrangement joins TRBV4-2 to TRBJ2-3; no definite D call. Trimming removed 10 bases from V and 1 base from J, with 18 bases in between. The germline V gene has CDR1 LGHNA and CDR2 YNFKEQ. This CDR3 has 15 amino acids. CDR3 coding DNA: TGTGCCATGAGCCCCGGGCTCCTATGCACAGATACGCAGTATTTT. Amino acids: CAMSPGLLCTDTQYF.

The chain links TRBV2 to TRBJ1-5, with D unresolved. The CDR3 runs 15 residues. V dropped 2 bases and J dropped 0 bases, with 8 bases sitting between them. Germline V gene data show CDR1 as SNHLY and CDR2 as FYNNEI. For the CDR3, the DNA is TGTGCCAGCAGTGAATGGGGATATAGCAATCAGCCCCAGCATTTT. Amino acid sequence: CASSEWGYSNQPQHF.

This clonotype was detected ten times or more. The CDR3 region is CASNRMDGEAFF. The CDR3 DNA follows: TGTGCCAGCAACAGGATGGACGGTGAAGCTTTCTTT. The chain couples TRBV7-9 to TRBJ1-1; D perhaps matches TRBD1 (5 bases). Trimming took 7 bases from V and 7 from J, leaving 13 bases between them. The CDR3 is 12 residues long. In germline, CDR1 is SEHNR, CDR2 FQNEAQ (reference sequence).

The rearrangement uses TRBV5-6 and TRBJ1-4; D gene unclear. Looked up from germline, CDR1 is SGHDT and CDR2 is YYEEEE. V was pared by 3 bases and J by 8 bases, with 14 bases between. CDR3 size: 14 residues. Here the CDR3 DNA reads TGTGCCAGCAGCTCTAGGCTCCTCGGCGAAAAACTGTTTTTT. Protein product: CASSSRLLGEKLFF.

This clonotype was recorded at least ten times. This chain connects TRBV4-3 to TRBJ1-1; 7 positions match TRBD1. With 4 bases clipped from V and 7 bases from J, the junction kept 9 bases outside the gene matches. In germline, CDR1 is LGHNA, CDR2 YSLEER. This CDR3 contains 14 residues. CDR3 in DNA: TGCGCCAGCAGCCGCCAACAGGGGTTCAGTGAAGCTTTCTTT. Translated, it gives CASSRQQGFSEAFF.

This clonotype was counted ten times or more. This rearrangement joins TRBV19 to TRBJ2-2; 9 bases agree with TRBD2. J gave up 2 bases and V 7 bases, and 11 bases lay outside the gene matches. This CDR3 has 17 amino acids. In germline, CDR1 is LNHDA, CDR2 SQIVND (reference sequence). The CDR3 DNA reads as TGTGCCAGTAAGAGCGGTAGCGGGGGCCCCAACACCGGGGAGCTGTTTTTT. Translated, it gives CASKSGSGGPNTGELFF.

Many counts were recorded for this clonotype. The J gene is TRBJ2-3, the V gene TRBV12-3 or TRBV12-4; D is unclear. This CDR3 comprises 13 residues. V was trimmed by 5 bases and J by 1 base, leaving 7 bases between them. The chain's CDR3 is CASSPRGTDTQYF. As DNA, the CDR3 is TGTGCCAGCAGTCCCCGGGGCACAGATACGCAGTATTTT.

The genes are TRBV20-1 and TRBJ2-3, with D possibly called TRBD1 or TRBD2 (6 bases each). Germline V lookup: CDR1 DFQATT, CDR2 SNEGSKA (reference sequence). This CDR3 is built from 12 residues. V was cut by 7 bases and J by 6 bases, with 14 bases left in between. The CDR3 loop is CSVGGRTDTQYF. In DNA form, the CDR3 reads TGCAGTGTGGGGGGCAGGACTGATACGCAGTATTTT.

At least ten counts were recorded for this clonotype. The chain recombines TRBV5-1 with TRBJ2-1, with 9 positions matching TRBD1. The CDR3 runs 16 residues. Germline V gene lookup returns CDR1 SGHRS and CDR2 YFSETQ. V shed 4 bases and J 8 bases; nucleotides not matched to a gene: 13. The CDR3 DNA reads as TGCGCCAGCAGCCGGGAAGGGACAGGGTGGTTCGATGAGCAGTTCTTC. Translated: CASSREGTGWFDEQFF.

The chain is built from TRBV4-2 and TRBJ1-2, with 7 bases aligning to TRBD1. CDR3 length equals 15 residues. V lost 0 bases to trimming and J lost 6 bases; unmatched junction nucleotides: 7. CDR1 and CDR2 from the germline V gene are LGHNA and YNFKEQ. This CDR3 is CASSQDSGDSHGYTF. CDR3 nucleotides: TGTGCCAGCAGCCAAGATTCAGGGGACAGCCATGGCTACACCTTC.

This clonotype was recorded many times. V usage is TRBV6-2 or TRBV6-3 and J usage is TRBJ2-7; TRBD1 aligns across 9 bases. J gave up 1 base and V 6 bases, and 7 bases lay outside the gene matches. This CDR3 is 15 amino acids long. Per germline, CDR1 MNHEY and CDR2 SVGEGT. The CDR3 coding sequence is TGTGCCAGCAGACCGGGACAGGGTTATTCCTACGAGCAGTACTTC. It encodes CASRPGQGYSYEQYF.

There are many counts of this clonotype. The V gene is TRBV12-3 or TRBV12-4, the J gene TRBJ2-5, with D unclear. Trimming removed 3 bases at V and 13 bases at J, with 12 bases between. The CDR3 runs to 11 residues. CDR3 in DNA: TGTGCCAGCAGTTTTGGTGGAACGCGGTACTTC. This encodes CASSFGGTRYF.

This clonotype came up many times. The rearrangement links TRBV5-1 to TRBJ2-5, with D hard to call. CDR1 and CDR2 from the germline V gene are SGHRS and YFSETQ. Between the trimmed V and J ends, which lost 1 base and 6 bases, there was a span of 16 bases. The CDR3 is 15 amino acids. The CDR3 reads CASSLRPSYPQTQYF. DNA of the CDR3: TGCGCCAGCAGCTTGAGACCCTCCTATCCCCAGACCCAGTACTTC.

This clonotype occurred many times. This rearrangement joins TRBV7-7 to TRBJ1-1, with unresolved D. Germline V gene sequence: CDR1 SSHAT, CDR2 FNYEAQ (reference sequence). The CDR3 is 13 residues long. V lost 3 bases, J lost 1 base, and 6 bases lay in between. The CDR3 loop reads CASSFRPNTEAFF. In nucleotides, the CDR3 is TGTGCCAGCAGCTTCAGACCGAACACTGAAGCTTTCTTT.

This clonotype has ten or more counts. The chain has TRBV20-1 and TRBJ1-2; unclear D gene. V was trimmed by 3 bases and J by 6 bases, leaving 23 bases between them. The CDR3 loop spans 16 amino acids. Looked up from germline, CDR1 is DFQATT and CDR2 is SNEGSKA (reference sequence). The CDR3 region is CSASPEVRASSNGYTF. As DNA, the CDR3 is TGCAGTGCTAGCCCGGAGGTTCGAGCCAGCTCTAATGGCTACACCTTC.

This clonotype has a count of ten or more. Here the CDR3 DNA reads TGCGCCAGCAGCTTCACGCAGTCAGGCGACGAGCAGTACTTC. Amino acids: CASSFTQSGDEQYF. The chain is built from TRBV5-1 and TRBJ2-7; no clear D gene. Germline loops: CDR1 SGHRS, CDR2 YFSETQ. The CDR3 contains 14 residues. V lost 2 bases to trimming and J lost 5 bases, with 14 bases between them.

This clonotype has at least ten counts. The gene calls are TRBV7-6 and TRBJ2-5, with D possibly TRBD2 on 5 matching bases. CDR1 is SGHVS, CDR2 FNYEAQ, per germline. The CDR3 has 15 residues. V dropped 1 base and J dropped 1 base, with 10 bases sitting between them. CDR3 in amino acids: CASSLGGQIQETQYF. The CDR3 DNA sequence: TGTGCCAGCAGCTTAGGCGGGCAAATCCAAGAGACCCAGTACTTC.

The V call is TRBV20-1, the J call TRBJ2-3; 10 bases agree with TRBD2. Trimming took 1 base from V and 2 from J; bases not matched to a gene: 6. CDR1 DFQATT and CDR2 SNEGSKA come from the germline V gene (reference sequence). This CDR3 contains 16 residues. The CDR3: CSARVPSGGSTDTQYF. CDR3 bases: TGCAGTGCTAGAGTGCCTAGCGGGGGCTCCACAGATACGCAGTATTTT.

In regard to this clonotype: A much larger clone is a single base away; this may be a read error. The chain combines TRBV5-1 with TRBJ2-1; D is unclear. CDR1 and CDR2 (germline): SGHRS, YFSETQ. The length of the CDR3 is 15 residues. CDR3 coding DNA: TGCTCCAGCAGCTTGGTGGACCATACCTACAATGAGCAGTTCTTC. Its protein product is CSSSLVDHTYNEQFF.